A selection of T cell receptor beta chains follows, all from one sample in a study of neurological immune-mediated disorders. TCRdb re-derived calls from the 5' RACE reads in MiXCR, one entry per CDR3 protein. The repertoire holds 36,000 or so distinct CDR3 sequences, with about 9.3% as singletons. Sequencing was performed on PBMCs. The receptors shown here come from a woman aged 25-40 years with HTLV-1-associated myelopathy (HAM/TSP). CDR3s include the opening cysteine and the closing phenylalanine or tryptophan. The order of the fields is D gene, V gene, J gene, clone size, CDR3 DNA, CDR3 protein. D genes are given only for firm matches. Clone sizes are given selectively: once, few, many, or a class where the clone is expanded.

D gene: -
V gene: TRBV3-1
J gene: TRBJ1-1
clone size: many
CDR3 DNA: TGTGCCAGCAGCCGGGGGAGGGGCACTGAAGCTTTCTTT
CDR3 protein: CASSRGRGTEAFF

D gene: TRBD1
V gene: TRBV20-1
J gene: TRBJ2-4
clone size: many
CDR3 DNA: TGCAGTGCTAGAGGTGGGGACAGGGGAAAAAACATTCAGTACTTC
CDR3 protein: CSARGGDRGKNIQYF

D gene: TRBD1
V gene: TRBV7-3
J gene: TRBJ1-2
clone size: -
CDR3 DNA: TGTGCCAGCAGCTTATCAGGGGGGAGAGATGGCTACACCTTC
CDR3 protein: CASSLSGGRDGYTF

D gene: TRBD1
V gene: TRBV12-3/TRBV12-4
J gene: TRBJ2-2
clone size: many
CDR3 DNA: TGTGCCACCGGGACAGAGAACACCGGGGAGCTGTTTTTT
CDR3 protein: CATGTENTGELFF

D gene: TRBD1
V gene: TRBV7-6
J gene: TRBJ1-2
clone size: few
CDR3 DNA: TGTGCCAGCAGCTTAGGTGACAGGGGGCCCTATGGCTACACCTTC
CDR3 protein: CASSLGDRGPYGYTF

D gene: TRBD2
V gene: TRBV20-1
J gene: TRBJ2-7
clone size: -
CDR3 DNA: TGCAGTGCTAGAGATTCTAGCGGGGGGGCCAACGAGCAGTACTTC
CDR3 protein: CSARDSSGGANEQYF

D gene: TRBD1
V gene: TRBV6-1
J gene: TRBJ2-2
clone size: many
CDR3 DNA: TGTGCCAGCAGTAGGAGACAGGGGACCGCTTCGAACACCGGGGAGCTGTTTTTT
CDR3 protein: CASSRRQGTASNTGELFF

D gene: -
V gene: TRBV5-1
J gene: TRBJ2-3
clone size: many
CDR3 DNA: TGCGCCAGCAGCCCGGGACGGGGAGGAACAGATACGCAGTATTTT
CDR3 protein: CASSPGRGGTDTQYF

D gene: TRBD1
V gene: TRBV5-1
J gene: TRBJ2-7
clone size: many
CDR3 DNA: TGCGCCAGCAGCTTGACAGGGGGCACCTACGAGCAGTACTTC
CDR3 protein: CASSLTGGTYEQYF

D gene: -
V gene: TRBV12-3/TRBV12-4
J gene: TRBJ1-5
clone size: medium-sized
CDR3 DNA: TGTGCCAGCAGTTTAGCGGATAGCAATCAGCCCCAGCATTTT
CDR3 protein: CASSLADSNQPQHF

D gene: TRBD1
V gene: TRBV7-9
J gene: TRBJ1-1
clone size: few
CDR3 DNA: TGTGCCAGCAGCTTAGACCTGCGGACAGGGGGGAACACTGAAGCTTTCTTT
CDR3 protein: CASSLDLRTGGNTEAFF

D gene: -
V gene: TRBV20-1
J gene: TRBJ1-6
clone size: many
CDR3 DNA: TGCGGGATAGGGGAAGGCTATTCACCCCTCCACTTT
CDR3 protein: CGIGEGYSPLHF

D gene: -
V gene: TRBV3-1
J gene: TRBJ1-6
clone size: many
CDR3 DNA: TGTGCCAGCAGCCAAGATTACCGGCAGTCACCCCTCCACTTT
CDR3 protein: CASSQDYRQSPLHF

D gene: -
V gene: TRBV5-5
J gene: TRBJ1-6
clone size: many
CDR3 DNA: TGTGCCAGCAGATACGGAGGGGGTTTGAGTAATTCACCCCTCCACTTT
CDR3 protein: CASRYGGGLSNSPLHF

D gene: -
V gene: TRBV6-6
J gene: TRBJ1-1
clone size: -
CDR3 DNA: TGTGCCAGCAGTACACCGAACACTGAAGCTTTCTTT
CDR3 protein: CASSTPNTEAFF

D gene: -
V gene: TRBV5-1
J gene: TRBJ2-1
clone size: many
CDR3 DNA: TGCGCCAGCAGCACACGGACAGCCTACAATGAGCAGTTCTTC
CDR3 protein: CASSTRTAYNEQFF

D gene: TRBD1
V gene: TRBV30
J gene: TRBJ1-1
clone size: many
CDR3 DNA: TGTGCCTGGAGTGTACTACAGGGGACCCCGAGGGACACTGAAGCTTTCTTT
CDR3 protein: CAWSVLQGTPRDTEAFF

D gene: TRBD2
V gene: TRBV5-1
J gene: TRBJ2-1
clone size: many
CDR3 DNA: TGCGCCAGCAGCTTGGAGGGCGGGGGATACAATGAGCAGTTCTTC
CDR3 protein: CASSLEGGGYNEQFF

D gene: -
V gene: TRBV5-1
J gene: TRBJ2-7
clone size: many
CDR3 DNA: TGCGCCAGCAGCTTTACGGCCCCTGGCGAGCAGTACTTC
CDR3 protein: CASSFTAPGEQYF

D gene: -
V gene: TRBV20-1
J gene: TRBJ2-3
clone size: many
CDR3 DNA: TGCAGTGCTAGAGGATTCTCAGATACGCAGTATTTT
CDR3 protein: CSARGFSDTQYF

D gene: -
V gene: TRBV7-9
J gene: TRBJ2-1
clone size: many
CDR3 DNA: TGTGCCAGCAGGCCAATCCGGACCAGATACAATGAGCAGTTCTTC
CDR3 protein: CASRPIRTRYNEQFF

D gene: -
V gene: TRBV20-1
J gene: TRBJ2-7
clone size: many
CDR3 DNA: TGCAGTGCTAGCTCACCCTCCTACGAGCAGTACTTC
CDR3 protein: CSASSPSYEQYF

D gene: -
V gene: TRBV12-3/TRBV12-4
J gene: TRBJ1-6
clone size: many
CDR3 DNA: TGTGCCAGCAGTCCCTTCAGGAATTCACCCCTCCACTTT
CDR3 protein: CASSPFRNSPLHF

D gene: -
V gene: TRBV4-1
J gene: TRBJ2-6
clone size: many
CDR3 DNA: TGCGCCAGCAGCCATCCTTCCCGGGCCTGGGGCTCTGGGGCCAACGTCCTGACTTTC
CDR3 protein: CASSHPSRAWGSGANVLTF

D gene: -
V gene: TRBV12-3/TRBV12-4
J gene: TRBJ2-2
clone size: many
CDR3 DNA: TGTGCCAGCAGAGAACTCGGGGAGCTGTTTTTT
CDR3 protein: CASRELGELFF

D gene: -
V gene: TRBV15
J gene: TRBJ1-2
clone size: many
CDR3 DNA: TGTGCCACCAGCAGAGACAGTAACTATGGCTACACCTTC
CDR3 protein: CATSRDSNYGYTF

D gene: -
V gene: TRBV20-1
J gene: TRBJ1-2
clone size: many
CDR3 DNA: TGCAGTGCTCCCCCGGTCGCCAGGGGATGGTATGGCTACACCTTC
CDR3 protein: CSAPPVARGWYGYTF

D gene: -
V gene: TRBV20-1
J gene: TRBJ1-5
clone size: many
CDR3 DNA: TGCAGTGCTACAGGGGTGAGCAATCAGCCCCAGCATTTT
CDR3 protein: CSATGVSNQPQHF

D gene: -
V gene: TRBV20-1
J gene: TRBJ2-7
clone size: many
CDR3 DNA: TGCAGTGCTAGTTCGGGTGGGGGCACTTGGTCTCACGGGTCCTACGAGCAGTACTTC
CDR3 protein: CSASSGGGTWSHGSYEQYF

D gene: TRBD1
V gene: TRBV27
J gene: TRBJ2-7
clone size: many
CDR3 DNA: TGTGCCAGCAGTCCCGACGGGACAGGGGGCTTGTACGAGCAGTACTTC
CDR3 protein: CASSPDGTGGLYEQYF

D gene: TRBD2
V gene: TRBV20-1
J gene: TRBJ2-7
clone size: many
CDR3 DNA: TGCAGTGCTATCAACAGCGGGGGGGCTTGGGGCGAGCAGTACTTC
CDR3 protein: CSAINSGGAWGEQYF

D gene: -
V gene: TRBV4-1
J gene: TRBJ2-1
clone size: many
CDR3 DNA: TGCGCCAGCAGCCACGGTGCGGGTAGCTCCTACAATGAGCAGTTCTTC
CDR3 protein: CASSHGAGSSYNEQFF

D gene: -
V gene: TRBV27
J gene: TRBJ1-1
clone size: many
CDR3 DNA: TGTGCCAGCAGTACGGACAGGAACACTGAAGCTTTCTTT
CDR3 protein: CASSTDRNTEAFF

D gene: -
V gene: TRBV15
J gene: TRBJ2-2
clone size: many
CDR3 DNA: TGTGCCACCAGCAGCAGGGCCGACACCGGGGAGCTGTTTTTT
CDR3 protein: CATSSRADTGELFF

D gene: -
V gene: TRBV3-1
J gene: TRBJ2-1
clone size: many
CDR3 DNA: TGTGCCAGCAGCCACTTAGCGGTTGAGCAGTTCTTC
CDR3 protein: CASSHLAVEQFF

D gene: -
V gene: TRBV20-1
J gene: TRBJ2-4
clone size: many
CDR3 DNA: TGCAGTGCTATCCCGGGAGCCAAAAACATTCAGTACTTC
CDR3 protein: CSAIPGAKNIQYF

D gene: -
V gene: TRBV20-1
J gene: TRBJ2-7
clone size: many
CDR3 DNA: TGCAGTGCGGCACAGGGGTCCCCCGGAGGGGGCGAGCAGTACTTC
CDR3 protein: CSAAQGSPGGGEQYF

D gene: -
V gene: TRBV10-3
J gene: TRBJ1-2
clone size: -
CDR3 DNA: TGTGCCATCAGTGAGCCCCACAAGGAGGAGAACTATGGCTACACCTTC
CDR3 protein: CAISEPHKEENYGYTF

D gene: -
V gene: TRBV5-6
J gene: TRBJ2-1
clone size: many
CDR3 DNA: TGTGCCAGCAGCTTTTCGGTTGAGCAGTTCTTC
CDR3 protein: CASSFSVEQFF

D gene: -
V gene: TRBV20-1
J gene: TRBJ1-2
clone size: many
CDR3 DNA: TGCAGTGCTAGTGCGGGGGGTGGCTCTCCTCTCTATGGCTACACCTTC
CDR3 protein: CSASAGGGSPLYGYTF